These 25 T cell receptor beta chains were all obtained from the same sample, sequenced in a study of response to subunit inactivated influenza vaccine. One entry per CDR3 protein, called by TCRdb with MiXCR from the RT-PCR reads. The sample includes about 520,000 distinct CDR3 sequences, 25% of them seen just once. The source material was CD4+ T cells sorted from PBMCs, sampled 5 days after vaccination. The receptors stem from a middle-aged man who received an inactivated influenza vaccine.

The rearrangement uses TRBV28 and TRBJ2-7, with a weak D call TRBD2 (6 bases). Trimming pared 3 bases from V and 0 bases from J, leaving 9 bases between. The CDR3 runs to 14 residues. CDR1 is MDHEN, CDR2 SYDVKM, per germline. CDR3 DNA sequence: TGTGCCAGCAGTTTCGGGGGACTCTCCTACGAGCAGTACTTC. Protein sequence: CASSFGGLSYEQYF.

The chain couples TRBV18 to TRBJ1-5, with a weak D call TRBD1 (5 bases). Per the germline V gene, CDR1 is KGHSH and CDR2 is LQKENI. The CDR3 extends over 16 amino acids. Trimming shortened V by 2 bases and J by 4 bases, and 15 bases separated the two germline ends. The CDR3 reads CASSPSGGVRNQPQHF. In nucleotides, the CDR3 is TGTGCCAGCTCACCATCGGGGGGGGTGAGGAATCAGCCCCAGCATTTT.

This clonotype was recorded many times. The chain has TRBV7-9 and TRBJ2-3, with 11 bases matching TRBD2. Trimming took 5 bases from V and 3 from J; bases not matched to a gene: 7. The CDR3 consists of 16 residues. Germline V gene lookup returns CDR1 SEHNR and CDR2 FQNEAQ (reference sequence). As DNA, the CDR3 is TGTGCCAGCAGCGGAGGAACTAGCGGGAGAACAGATACGCAGTATTTT. It encodes CASSGGTSGRTDTQYF. The full variable domain, completed using reference TRBV7-9 and TRBJ2-3, is DTGVSQNPRHKITKRGQNVTFRCDPISEHNRLYWYRQTLGQGPEFLTYFQNEAQLEKSRLLSDRFSAERPKGSFSTLEIQRTEQGDSAMYLCASSGGTSGRTDTQYFGPGTRLTVL.

This clonotype occurred once. V is TRBV4-2 and J is TRBJ2-3, with TRBD2 identical over 11 bases. Germline V gene lookup returns CDR1 LGHNA and CDR2 YNFKEQ. The CDR3 consists of 19 residues. Losses at the gene ends were 1 base for V and 2 bases for J; bases not matched to a gene: 11. The CDR3 protein is CASSQGMASGLAVTDTQYF. For the CDR3, the DNA is TGTGCCAGCAGCCAAGGGATGGCGTCGGGACTAGCGGTCACAGATACGCAGTATTTT.

J is TRBJ2-5 and V is TRBV6-5; no reliable D call. V was trimmed by 0 bases and J by 6 bases, leaving 11 bases between them. Germline V gene data show CDR1 as MNHEY and CDR2 as SVGAGI. The CDR3 spans 14 residues. The chain's CDR3 is CASSYSTSAKTQYF. Here the CDR3 DNA reads TGTGCCAGCAGTTACTCGACGTCAGCGAAGACCCAGTACTTC.

This clonotype was seen more than once but under ten times. This chain uses TRBV6-1 with TRBJ2-4; D gene unclear. The V and J ends lost 1 base and 4 bases respectively, with 5 bases between them. Germline loops: CDR1 MNHNS, CDR2 SASEGT. This CDR3 comprises 13 residues. The CDR3 protein is CASSEGQKNIQYF. Written as DNA, the CDR3 is TGTGCCAGCAGTGAAGGGCAGAAAAACATTCAGTACTTC.

This clonotype was seen many times. The V and J genes are TRBV12-3 or TRBV12-4 and TRBJ1-2; D not resolved. Trimming left V 4 bases short and J 2 bases short, with 8 bases between. The CDR3 length is 13 residues. CDR3 nucleotide sequence: TGTGCCAGCAGTTCGCCAGCAAACTATGGCTACACCTTC. This codes for CASSSPANYGYTF.

The chain combines TRBV29-1 with TRBJ1-2; 9 bases fit TRBD1. Trimming cost V 4 bases and J 7 bases; bases outside gene matches: 13. Germline V lookup: CDR1 SQVTM, CDR2 ANQGSEA. The CDR3 has 15 residues. The CDR3 loop reads CSVGMGDRVLGGYTF. The CDR3 region has the DNA TGCAGCGTTGGAATGGGGGACAGGGTATTAGGTGGCTACACCTTC.

V usage is TRBV5-1 and J usage is TRBJ2-3, with D maybe TRBD2 (7 bases). The CDR3 spans 14 residues. V was shortened by 4 bases and J by 6 bases, with 15 bases between the two germline ends. Germline CDR1 is SGHRS and CDR2 is YFSETQ. The CDR3, as DNA: TGCGCCAGCAGCCCGGACCGGGGGGCCGATACGCAGTATTTT. It encodes CASSPDRGADTQYF. The whole variable domain, remainder taken from reference TRBV5-1 and TRBJ2-3, is KAGVTQTPRYLIKTRGQQVTLSCSPISGHRSVSWYQQTPGQGLQFLFEYFSETQRNKGNFPGRFSGRQFSNSRSEMNVSTLELGDSALYLCASSPDRGADTQYFGPGTRLTVL.

This chain links TRBV19 with TRBJ2-1; D not certain. This CDR3 has 14 residues. Trimming took off 4 bases at V and 4 bases at J, with 11 bases between the two ends. Germline V CDR1 and CDR2: LNHDA, SQIVND (reference sequence). This CDR3 is CASSTHDKYNEQFF. The CDR3 coding sequence is TGTGCCAGTAGTACTCATGACAAGTACAATGAGCAGTTCTTC.

This clonotype was counted between two and nine times. CDR3 loop: CSARVGGSAETQYF. DNA for the CDR3: TGCAGTGCTAGAGTAGGGGGCTCTGCAGAGACCCAGTACTTC. The gene calls are TRBV20-1 and TRBJ2-5; 7 bases are a match to TRBD1. The CDR3 runs 14 residues. Trimming at V came to 1 base and at J to 4 bases, leaving 6 bases not matched to a gene. Germline loops: CDR1 DFQATT, CDR2 SNEGSKA (reference sequence).

The chain recombines TRBV29-1 with TRBJ2-1; 10 nucleotides agree with TRBD2. This CDR3 region has 15 residues. Trimming at V came to 6 bases and at J to 4 bases, leaving 9 bases not matched to a gene. Germline V gene sequence: CDR1 SQVTM, CDR2 ANQGSEA. CDR3 sequence: CSVAELAGIYNEQFF. The CDR3 region has the DNA TGCAGCGTCGCCGAACTAGCGGGGATTTACAATGAGCAGTTCTTC.

This clonotype has just a few counts. This chain links TRBV7-2 with TRBJ1-3; TRBD1 matches 10 bases. V gave up 4 bases and J gave up 0 bases; unmatched junction bases: 3. The CDR3 has 16 residues. Per the germline V gene, CDR1 is SGHTA and CDR2 is FQGNSA. This CDR3 reads CASSWTGGISGNTIYF. Written as DNA, the CDR3 is TGTGCCAGCAGCTGGACAGGGGGTATCTCTGGAAACACCATATATTTT.

The genes are TRBV20-1 and TRBJ2-1; 13 positions match TRBD2. The CDR3 is 17 residues long. The V and J ends lost 1 base and 0 bases, in that order; junction bases with no gene match: 3. The V gene's germline CDR1 is DFQATT and CDR2 SNEGSKA (reference sequence). CDR3 protein: CSARVWTSGSSYNEQFF. Here the CDR3 DNA reads TGCAGTGCTAGAGTTTGGACTAGCGGGAGCTCCTACAATGAGCAGTTCTTC.

This clonotype was detected only a few times. The V and J genes are TRBV6-4 and TRBJ2-3; D is undetermined. V gave up 3 bases and J gave up 6 bases, with 19 bases separating them. The CDR3 contains 16 residues. Germline V gene sequence: CDR1 MRHNA, CDR2 SNTAGT. DNA for the CDR3: TGTGCCAGCAGTGAGACCATGGGGATTGCCGGGGATACGCAGTATTTT. Its protein product is CASSETMGIAGDTQYF.

This clonotype was found a few times. The rearrangement links TRBV6-5 to TRBJ2-2; 9 bases map to TRBD1. Losses at the gene ends were 4 bases for V and 7 bases for J; bases not matched to a gene: 10. CDR1 and CDR2 (germline): MNHEY, SVGAGI. This CDR3 contains 16 residues. This CDR3 is CASSWGTGNSNGELFF. CDR3 coding DNA: TGTGCCAGCAGTTGGGGGACAGGGAATAGTAACGGGGAGCTGTTTTTT.

The CDR3: CASSSTPGQGAQYF. DNA of the CDR3: TGTGCCAGTAGTTCGACACCGGGACAGGGGGCCCAGTACTTC. V gene TRBV19 combines with J gene TRBJ2-5, with TRBD1 matching over 11 bases. J was trimmed by 9 bases and V by 5 bases; bases with no gene match: 8. CDR1 LNHDA and CDR2 SQIVND come from the germline V gene (reference sequence). The CDR3 runs to 14 residues. The complete variable domain, with remaining parts taken from reference TRBV19 and TRBJ2-5, reads DGGITQSPKYLFRKEGQNVTLSCEQNLNHDAMYWYRQDPGQGLRLIYYSQIVNDFQKGDIAEGYSVSREKKESFPLTVTSAQKNPTAFYLCASSSTPGQGAQYFGPGTRLLVL.

V and J are TRBV6-1 and TRBJ1-1, with D unresolved. The V end lost 6 bases, the J end lost 1 base, and 15 bases lay between the germline ends. CDR3 size: 15 residues. Germline V gene data show CDR1 as MNHNS and CDR2 as SASEGT. This CDR3 reads CASSFPTAGNTEAFF. DNA for the CDR3: TGTGCCAGCAGCTTCCCGACTGCAGGGAACACTGAAGCTTTCTTT.

The V and J genes are TRBV20-1 and TRBJ1-1; D unresolved. With 1 base removed from V and 4 bases from J, the gap between germline ends came to 7 bases. CDR3 size: 12 residues. From germline, CDR1 is DFQATT and CDR2 SNEGSKA (reference sequence). The CDR3 sequence: CSARAMVTEAFF. Here the CDR3 DNA reads TGCAGTGCTAGAGCTATGGTCACTGAAGCTTTCTTT.

This chain links TRBV5-6 with TRBJ2-5; 8 bases align to TRBD1. The CDR3 is made up of 13 amino acids. J gave up 5 bases and V 5 bases, and 5 bases lay outside the gene matches. CDR1 and CDR2 from the germline V gene are SGHDT and YYEEEE. Here the CDR3 DNA reads TGTGCCAGCAGGACAGGGGTAGGCGAGACCCAGTACTTC. Translating it yields CASRTGVGETQYF.

The chain carries TRBV10-3 and TRBJ2-1, with TRBD2 as a possible D gene (5 bases). CDR1 is ENHRY, CDR2 SYGVKD, per germline. V gave up 5 bases and J gave up 6 bases, with 14 bases separating them. There are 14 residues in the CDR3. CDR3 sequence: CAISPLAAANEQFF. The CDR3, as DNA: TGTGCCATCAGTCCGCTAGCAGCTGCCAATGAGCAGTTCTTC.

There are a few counts of this clonotype. The chain has TRBV3-1 and TRBJ2-1, with 9 bases lining up with TRBD1. With V trimmed by 4 bases and J by 10 bases, 11 bases remained unmatched. The CDR3 is 15 amino acids. Germline V gene data show CDR1 as LGHDT and CDR2 as YNNKEL (reference sequence). The CDR3: CASSRWETGGIEQFF. The CDR3 bases are TGTGCCAGCAGCCGATGGGAGACAGGGGGAATAGAGCAGTTCTTC.

This clonotype was picked up a small number of times. CDR3 region: CSVERRGYTEAFF. The CDR3 DNA follows: TGCAGCGTTGAGAGAAGGGGGTACACTGAAGCTTTCTTT. The V gene is TRBV29-1, the J gene TRBJ1-1, with D possibly being TRBD1 (6 bases). Germline CDR1 is SQVTM and CDR2 is ANQGSEA. CDR3 length equals 13 residues. V lost 3 bases, J lost 3 bases, and 11 bases lay in between.

This chain uses TRBV14 with TRBJ1-5, with D unclear. This CDR3 has 13 amino acids. V gave up 2 bases and J gave up 4 bases, with 6 bases separating them. From germline, CDR1 is SGHDN and CDR2 FVKESK. This chain's CDR3 is CASSQSRNQPQHF. CDR3 coding DNA: TGTGCCAGCAGCCAATCCCGAAATCAGCCCCAGCATTTT.

The rearrangement joins TRBV7-2 to TRBJ1-6; D call uncertain. V lost 1 base and J 0 bases, leaving 4 bases between the germline ends. The CDR3 is made up of 15 amino acids. Germline V lookup: CDR1 SGHTA, CDR2 FQGNSA. CDR3 DNA: TGTGCCAGCAGCTTAGGCCGCTCCTATAATTCACCCCTCCACTTT. Its translation is CASSLGRSYNSPLHF.